This is a list of T cell receptor beta chains from one sample in a study of T-cell memory formation after mild COVID-19. TCRdb passed the 5' RACE reads through MiXCR, listing each CDR3 protein once. This sample has 350,000 or so distinct CDR3 sequences, with under 15% found just once. Sequencing was carried out using PBMCs or a T cell subset sorted from them (not recorded which). The receptors were gathered from a man aged 18 to 29 who had mild COVID-19 (a few samples of this study predate the infection). Cell type and time point are not known. The CDR3 runs from the conserved cysteine through the conserved F or W. A D gene is named only where the DNA matches it firmly. Some rows have no size entry. The others give once, few or many, or a class for an expanded clone.

V gene	J gene	clone size	D gene	CDR3 protein	CDR3 DNA
TRBV5-6	TRBJ2-5	few	NA	CASSVLTRAETQYF	TGTGCCAGCAGCGTACTGACCCGGGCGGAGACCCAGTACTTC
TRBV7-2	TRBJ2-1	many	TRBD2	CASSLALAGHNEQFF	TGTGCCAGCAGCTTAGCGTTAGCGGGGCACAATGAGCAGTTCTTC
TRBV4-1	TRBJ2-1	NA	TRBD2	CASSHPWGGIYNEQFF	TGCGCCAGCAGCCACCCTTGGGGGGGAATATACAATGAGCAGTTCTTC
TRBV7-6	TRBJ1-2	once	NA	CASSLEGFGYTF	TGTGCCAGCAGCTTGGAGGGATTTGGCTACACCTTC
TRBV7-9	TRBJ1-1	few	NA	CASSQQQGNTEAFF	TGTGCCAGCAGCCAACAACAAGGGAACACTGAAGCTTTCTTT
TRBV20-1	TRBJ2-7	few	NA	CSARARQTYEQYF	TGCAGTGCTAGAGCTCGTCAAACCTACGAGCAGTACTTC
TRBV18	TRBJ1-2	NA	NA	CASSPSRQANGYTF	TGTGCCAGCTCACCATCGCGACAGGCAAATGGCTACACCTTC
TRBV29-1	TRBJ1-1	few	NA	CSAGMDMNTEAFF	TGCAGCGCCGGCATGGATATGAACACTGAAGCTTTCTTT
TRBV9	TRBJ2-1	few	TRBD2	CASSVDLAGTSSYNEQFF	TGTGCCAGCAGCGTTGACCTAGCGGGGACGAGCTCCTACAATGAGCAGTTCTTC
TRBV6-5	TRBJ2-6	few	NA	CASTSIRSGANVLTF	TGTGCCAGCACCTCAATACGGTCAGGGGCCAACGTCCTGACTTTC
TRBV12-3/TRBV12-4	TRBJ1-5	few	NA	CASSWTSDQPQHF	TGTGCCAGCAGCTGGACATCCGATCAGCCCCAGCATTTT